This TCR beta chain came from a study of cytomegalovirus exposure and HLA in healthy donors. PCR employed 60 Vbeta and 13 Jbeta primers. Repertoires were generated with immunoSEQ multiplex PCR, while TCRdb's copy carries only in-frame clones and drops some. The sample carries about 150,000 clones, 82% recorded once. Germline V lookup: CDR1 MNHEY, CDR2 SVGAGI. CDR3 length: 13 amino acids. V was cut by 6 bases and J by 7 bases, with 13 bases left in between. The origin of this receptor is a woman aged 45 to 65 in good health and CMV-seropositive. The specimen sequenced was PBMCs. The chain joins TRBV6-5 to TRBJ1-5, with a weak D call TRBD1 (6 bases). In DNA, the CDR3 is TGTGCCAGCAGCGGGAGGGGGGGCCAGCCCCAGCATTTT. Encoded protein: CASSGRGGQPQHF.